The rows below give T cell receptor beta chains drawn from one sample of a study of T cells in Graves' hyperthyroidism and ophthalmopathy. One entry per CDR3 protein, called by TCRdb with MiXCR from the multiplex PCR reads. In the table there are 500,000 to 650,000 distinct CDR3 sequences, 40% to 50% of which are singletons. Specimen: peripheral blood or thyroid tissue (not recorded which). The origin of the receptors is an adult woman with Graves' disease, either hyperthyroidism or ophthalmopathy (not recorded which). Each CDR3 is given without its conserved first and last residue. The D gene is left open where the match is weak.

d_call v_call cdr3_aa
TRBD1 TRBV29-1 SSGTGWGEKLF
. TRBV5-5 ASSPSGTF
TRBD1 TRBV7-8 ASSLVWTGRGQH
. TRBV7-6 ASSPPRAGTNEKLF
. TRBV20-1 SARMAGRTEAF
. TRBV7-3 ASSLTEGQEAF
. TRBV19 AWSVRRVGLLTANYGYT
. TRBV2 ASSEGGVRLNSPLH
. TRBV20-1 SAGTDTNQPQH
. TRBV20-1 SARDRGTNEKLF
. TRBV2 ASNLDGNYGYT
. TRBV20-1 SARAVETEAF
. TRBV11-2 ASSLSWEAAYEH
. TRBV20-1 SQATNEKLF
TRBD2 TRBV7-2 ASSFLGRLAGLDTQY
. TRBV6-1 ASSEDRRGPYQETQY
TRBD1 TRBV20-1 SARDKQGGHSEKLF
TRBD1 TRBV10-3 AVSGTGGLNQPQH
. TRBV15 ATSRGRIETQY
TRBD1 TRBV29-1 SVEGTAFSYEQY
. TRBV7-9 ASSSYTNSYEQY
. TRBV7-2 ASSFPRTGRGYT
TRBD1 TRBV6-5 ASTDREVSPLH
. TRBV2 ASRTEIPY
. TRBV7-2 ASIRQANSGSTIY
. TRBV10-3 ATQDDNVKLF
. TRBV25-1 ASSHRGATNEKLF
. TRBV19 ASSIMFGNTIY
. TRBV7-8 ASSGSGVGIGAPLH
TRBD1 TRBV5-1 ASSPTTGYDSPLH
TRBD2 TRBV10-3 AIKWGASGRYEQY
. TRBV7-2 ASSLGGINYGYT
TRBD1 TRBV2 ASSGTTGTTEAF
. TRBV7-2 ASSAGYSYEQY
TRBD1 TRBV20-1 SAQPFLTGTAYEQY
. TRBV2 ASHRDTSGDDGYT
. TRBV7-9 ASSLETHKAF
TRBD1 TRBV10-3 AIRGGQGAETQY
TRBD1 TRBV15 ATSRRQGEGEQY
TRBD2 TRBV20-1 SATWGIAGVGAGELF
. TRBV2 ASSGGNTEAGANVLT
. TRBV19 ASREDPSSYEQY
. TRBV15 ATSRTGSGANVLT